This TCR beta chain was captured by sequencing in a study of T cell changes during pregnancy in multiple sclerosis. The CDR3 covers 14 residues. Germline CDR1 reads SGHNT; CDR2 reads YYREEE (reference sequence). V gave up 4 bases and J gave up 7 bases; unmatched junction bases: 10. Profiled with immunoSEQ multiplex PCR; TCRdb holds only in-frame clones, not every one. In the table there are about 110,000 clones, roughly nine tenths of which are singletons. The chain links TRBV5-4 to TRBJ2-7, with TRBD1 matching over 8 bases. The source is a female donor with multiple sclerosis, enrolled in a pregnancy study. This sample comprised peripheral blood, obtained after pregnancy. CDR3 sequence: CASSATGARAEQYF. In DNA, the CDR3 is TGTGCCAGCAGCGCGACAGGGGCCCGGGCGGAGCAGTACTTC. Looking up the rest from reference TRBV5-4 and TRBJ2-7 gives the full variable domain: ETGVTQSPTHLIKTRGQQVTLRCSSQSGHNTVSWYQQALGQGPQFIFQYYREEENGRGNFPPRFSGLQFPNYSSELNVNALELDDSALYLCASSATGARAEQYFGPGTRLTVT.